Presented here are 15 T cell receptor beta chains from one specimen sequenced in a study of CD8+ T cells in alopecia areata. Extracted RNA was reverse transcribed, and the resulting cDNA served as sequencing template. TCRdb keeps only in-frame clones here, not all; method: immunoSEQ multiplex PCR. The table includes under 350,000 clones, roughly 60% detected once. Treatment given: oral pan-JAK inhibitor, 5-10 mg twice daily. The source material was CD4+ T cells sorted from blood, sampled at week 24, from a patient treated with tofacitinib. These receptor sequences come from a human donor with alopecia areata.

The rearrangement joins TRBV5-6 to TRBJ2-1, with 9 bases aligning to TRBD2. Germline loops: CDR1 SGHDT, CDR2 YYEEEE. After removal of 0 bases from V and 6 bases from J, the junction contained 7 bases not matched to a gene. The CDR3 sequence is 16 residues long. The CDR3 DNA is TGTGCCAGCAGCTTGGCTGGCGGGGGGGCCTTCAATGAGCAGTTCTTC. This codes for CASSLAGGGAFNEQFF.

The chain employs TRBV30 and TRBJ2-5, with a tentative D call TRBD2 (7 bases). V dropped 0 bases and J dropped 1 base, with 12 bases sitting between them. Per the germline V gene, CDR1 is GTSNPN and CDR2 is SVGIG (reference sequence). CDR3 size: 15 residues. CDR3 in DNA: TGTGCCTGGAGTGTACCGGGGGGCATCCAAGAGACCCAGTACTTC. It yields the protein CAWSVPGGIQETQYF.

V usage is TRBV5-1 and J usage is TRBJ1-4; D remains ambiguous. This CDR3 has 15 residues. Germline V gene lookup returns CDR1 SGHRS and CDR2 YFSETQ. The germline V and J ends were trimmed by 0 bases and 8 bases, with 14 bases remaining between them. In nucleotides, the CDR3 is TGCGCCAGCAGCTTGGTTTCGGATGGAGGGGAAAAACTGTTTTTT. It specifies CASSLVSDGGEKLFF. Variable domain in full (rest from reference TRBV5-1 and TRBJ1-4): KAGVTQTPRYLIKTRGQQVTLSCSPISGHRSVSWYQQTPGQGLQFLFEYFSETQRNKGNFPGRFSGRQFSNSRSEMNVSTLELGDSALYLCASSLVSDGGEKLFFGSGTQLSVL.

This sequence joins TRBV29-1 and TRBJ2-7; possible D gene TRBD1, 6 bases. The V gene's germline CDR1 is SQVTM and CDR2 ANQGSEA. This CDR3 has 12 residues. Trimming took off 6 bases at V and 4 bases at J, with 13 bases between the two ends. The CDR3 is CSVSGVEYEQYF. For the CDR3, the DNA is TGCAGCGTCTCAGGGGTGGAGTACGAGCAGTACTTC.

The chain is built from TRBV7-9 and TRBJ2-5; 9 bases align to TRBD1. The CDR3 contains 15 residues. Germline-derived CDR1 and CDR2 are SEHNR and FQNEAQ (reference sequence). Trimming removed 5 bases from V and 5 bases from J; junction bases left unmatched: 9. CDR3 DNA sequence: TGTGCCAGCAGCGTTCAGGGACAGGGTCATGAGACCCAGTACTTC. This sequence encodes CASSVQGQGHETQYF.

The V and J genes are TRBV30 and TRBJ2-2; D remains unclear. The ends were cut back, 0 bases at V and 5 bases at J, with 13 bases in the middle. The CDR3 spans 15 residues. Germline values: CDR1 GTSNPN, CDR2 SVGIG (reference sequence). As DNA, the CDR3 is TGTGCCTGGAGTGTAATGGCCAGTTCGACCGGGGAGCTGTTTTTT. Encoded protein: CAWSVMASSTGELFF.

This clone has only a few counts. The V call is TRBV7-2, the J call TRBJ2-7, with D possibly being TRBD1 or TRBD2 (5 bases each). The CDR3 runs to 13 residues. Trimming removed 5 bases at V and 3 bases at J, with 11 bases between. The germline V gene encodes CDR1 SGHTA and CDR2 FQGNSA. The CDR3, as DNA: TGTGCCAGCAGCGACCGGGACCGCTACGAGCAGTACTTC. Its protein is CASSDRDRYEQYF.

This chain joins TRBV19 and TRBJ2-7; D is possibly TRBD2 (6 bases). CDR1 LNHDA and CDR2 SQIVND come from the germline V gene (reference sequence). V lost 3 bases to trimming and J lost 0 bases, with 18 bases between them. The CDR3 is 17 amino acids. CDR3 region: CASSILAGQGSSYEQYF. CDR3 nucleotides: TGTGCCAGTAGTATTTTGGCGGGGCAGGGAAGCTCCTACGAGCAGTACTTC.

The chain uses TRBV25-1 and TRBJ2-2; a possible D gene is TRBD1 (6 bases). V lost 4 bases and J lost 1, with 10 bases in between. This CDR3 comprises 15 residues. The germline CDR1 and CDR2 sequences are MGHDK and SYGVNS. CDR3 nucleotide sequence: TGTGCCAGCAGTGGCTTGACAGGGAACACCGGGGAGCTGTTTTTT. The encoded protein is CASSGLTGNTGELFF.

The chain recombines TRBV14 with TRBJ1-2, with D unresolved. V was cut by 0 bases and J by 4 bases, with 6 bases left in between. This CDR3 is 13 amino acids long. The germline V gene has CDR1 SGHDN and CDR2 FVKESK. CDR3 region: CASSQESLYGYTF. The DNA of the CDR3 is TGTGCCAGCAGCCAAGAATCCCTCTATGGCTACACCTTC. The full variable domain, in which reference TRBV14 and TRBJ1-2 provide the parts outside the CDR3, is EAGVTQFPSHSVIEKGQTVTLRCDPISGHDNLYWYRRVMGKEIKFLLHFVKESKQDESGMPNNRFLAERTGGTYSTLKVQPAELEDSGVYFCASSQESLYGYTFGSGTRLTVV.

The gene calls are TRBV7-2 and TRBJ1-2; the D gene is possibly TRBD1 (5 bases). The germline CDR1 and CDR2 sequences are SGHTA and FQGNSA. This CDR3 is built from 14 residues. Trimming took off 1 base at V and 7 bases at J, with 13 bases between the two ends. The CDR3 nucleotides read TGTGCCAGCAGCTTAGTCCTGACAGCTACTGGCTACACCTTC. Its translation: CASSLVLTATGYTF.

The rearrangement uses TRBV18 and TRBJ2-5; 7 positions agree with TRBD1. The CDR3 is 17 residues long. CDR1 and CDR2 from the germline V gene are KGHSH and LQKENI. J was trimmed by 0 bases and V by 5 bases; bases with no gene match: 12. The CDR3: CASSEPYGTEYQETQYF. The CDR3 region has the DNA TGTGCCAGCTCAGAACCGTACGGGACAGAGTACCAAGAGACCCAGTACTTC. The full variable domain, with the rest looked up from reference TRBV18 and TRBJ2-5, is NAGVMQNPRHLVRRRGQEARLRCSPMKGHSHVYWYRQLPEEGLKFMVYLQKENIIDESGMPKERFSAEFPKEGPSILRIQQVVRGDSAAYFCASSEPYGTEYQETQYFGPGTRLLVL.

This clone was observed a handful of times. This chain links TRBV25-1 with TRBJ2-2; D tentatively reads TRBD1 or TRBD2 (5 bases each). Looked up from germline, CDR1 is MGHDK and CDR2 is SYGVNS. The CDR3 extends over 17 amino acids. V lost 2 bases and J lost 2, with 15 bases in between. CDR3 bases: TGTGCCAGCAGTGAACCAAGGACGGGACCTAACACCGGGGAGCTGTTTTTT. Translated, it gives CASSEPRTGPNTGELFF.

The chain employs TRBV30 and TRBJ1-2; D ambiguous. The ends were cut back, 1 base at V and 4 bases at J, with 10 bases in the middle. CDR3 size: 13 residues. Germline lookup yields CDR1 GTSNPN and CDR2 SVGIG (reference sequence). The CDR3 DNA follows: TGTGCCTGGAGTGGAACACCACCCTATGGCTACACCTTC. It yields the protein CAWSGTPPYGYTF.

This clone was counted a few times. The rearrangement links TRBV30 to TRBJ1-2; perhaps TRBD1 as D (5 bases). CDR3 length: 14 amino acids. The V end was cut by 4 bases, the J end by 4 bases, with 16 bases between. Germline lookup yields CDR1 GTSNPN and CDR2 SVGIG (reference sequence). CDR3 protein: CAWMGTTELYGYTF. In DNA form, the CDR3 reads TGTGCCTGGATGGGGACCACCGAACTCTATGGCTACACCTTC.